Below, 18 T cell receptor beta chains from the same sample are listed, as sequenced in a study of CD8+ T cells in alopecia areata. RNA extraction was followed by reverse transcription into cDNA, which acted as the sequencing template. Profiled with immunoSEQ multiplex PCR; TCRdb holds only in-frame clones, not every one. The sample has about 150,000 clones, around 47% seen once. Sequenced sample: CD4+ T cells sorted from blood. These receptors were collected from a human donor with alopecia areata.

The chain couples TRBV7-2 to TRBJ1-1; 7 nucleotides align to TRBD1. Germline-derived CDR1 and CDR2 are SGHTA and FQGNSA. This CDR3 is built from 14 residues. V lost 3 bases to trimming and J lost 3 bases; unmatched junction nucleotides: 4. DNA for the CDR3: TGTGCCAGCAGCTTCCAGCAGGGGGACACTGAAGCTTTCTTT. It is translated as CASSFQQGDTEAFF.

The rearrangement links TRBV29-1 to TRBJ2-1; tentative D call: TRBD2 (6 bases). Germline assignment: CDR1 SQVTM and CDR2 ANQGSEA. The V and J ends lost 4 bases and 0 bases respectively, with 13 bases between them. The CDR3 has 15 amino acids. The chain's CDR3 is CSVATAGNSYNEQFF. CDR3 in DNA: TGCAGCGTTGCAACGGCGGGGAACTCCTACAATGAGCAGTTCTTC.

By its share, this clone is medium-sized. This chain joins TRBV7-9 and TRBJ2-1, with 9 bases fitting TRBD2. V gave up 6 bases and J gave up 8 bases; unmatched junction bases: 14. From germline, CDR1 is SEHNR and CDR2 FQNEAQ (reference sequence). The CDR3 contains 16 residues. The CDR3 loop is CASRPRPRLAVDEQFF. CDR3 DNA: TGTGCCAGCAGGCCCAGGCCGCGACTAGCGGTGGATGAGCAGTTCTTC. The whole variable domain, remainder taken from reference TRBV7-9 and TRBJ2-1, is DTGVSQNPRHKITKRGQNVTFRCDPISEHNRLYWYRQTLGQGPEFLTYFQNEAQLEKSRLLSDRFSAERPKGSFSTLEIQRTEQGDSAMYLCASRPRPRLAVDEQFFGPGTRLTVL.

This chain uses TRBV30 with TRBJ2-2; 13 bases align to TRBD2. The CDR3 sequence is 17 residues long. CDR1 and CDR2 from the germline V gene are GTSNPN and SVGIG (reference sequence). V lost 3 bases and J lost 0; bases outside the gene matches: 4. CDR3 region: CAWSVTSGRPNTGELFF. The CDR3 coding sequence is TGTGCCTGGAGCGTGACTAGCGGGAGGCCGAACACCGGGGAGCTGTTTTTT.

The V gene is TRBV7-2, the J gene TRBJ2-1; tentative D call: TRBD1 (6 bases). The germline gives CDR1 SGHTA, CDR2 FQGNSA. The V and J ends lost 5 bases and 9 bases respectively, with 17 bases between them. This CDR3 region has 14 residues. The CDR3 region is CASSPQPQGAEQFF. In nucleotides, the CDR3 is TGTGCCAGCAGCCCGCAACCACAGGGCGCTGAGCAGTTCTTC.

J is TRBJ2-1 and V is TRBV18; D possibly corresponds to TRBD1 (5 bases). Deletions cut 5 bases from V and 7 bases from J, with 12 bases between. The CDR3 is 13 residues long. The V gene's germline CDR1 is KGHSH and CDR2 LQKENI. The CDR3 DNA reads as TGTGCCAGCTCAGCCACACAGGAAAATGAGCAGTTCTTC. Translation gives CASSATQENEQFF.

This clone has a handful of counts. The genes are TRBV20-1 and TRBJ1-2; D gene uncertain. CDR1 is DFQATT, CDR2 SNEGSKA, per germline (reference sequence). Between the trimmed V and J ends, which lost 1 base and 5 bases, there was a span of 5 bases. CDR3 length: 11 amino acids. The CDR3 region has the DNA TGCAGTGCTAGAGTACGTTATGGCTACACCTTC. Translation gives CSARVRYGYTF.

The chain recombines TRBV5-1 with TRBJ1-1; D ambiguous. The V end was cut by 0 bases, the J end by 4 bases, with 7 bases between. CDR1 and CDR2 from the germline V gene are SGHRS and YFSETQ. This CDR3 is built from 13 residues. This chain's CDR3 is CASSLVEGTEAFF. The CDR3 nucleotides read TGCGCCAGCAGCTTGGTGGAGGGCACTGAAGCTTTCTTT.

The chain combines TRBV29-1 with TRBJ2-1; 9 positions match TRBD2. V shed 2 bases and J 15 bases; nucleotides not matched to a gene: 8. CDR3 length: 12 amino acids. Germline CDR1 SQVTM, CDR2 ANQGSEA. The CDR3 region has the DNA TGCAGCGTTGAAACCCTAGCGGGACGGCGGTTCTTC. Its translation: CSVETLAGRRFF.

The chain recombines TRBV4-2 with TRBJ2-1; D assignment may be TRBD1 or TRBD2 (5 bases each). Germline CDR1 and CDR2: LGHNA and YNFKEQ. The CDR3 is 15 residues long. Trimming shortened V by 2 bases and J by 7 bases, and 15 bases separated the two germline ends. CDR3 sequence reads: CASSQSGAGGNEQFF. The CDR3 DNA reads TGTGCCAGCAGCCAAAGTGGGGCGGGTGGAAATGAGCAGTTCTTC.

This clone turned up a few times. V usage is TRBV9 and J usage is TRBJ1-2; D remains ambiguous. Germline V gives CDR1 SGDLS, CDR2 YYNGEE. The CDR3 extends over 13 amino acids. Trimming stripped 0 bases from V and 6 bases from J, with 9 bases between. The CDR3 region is CASSVEGFNGYTF. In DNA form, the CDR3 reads TGTGCCAGCAGCGTAGAAGGGTTTAATGGCTACACCTTC. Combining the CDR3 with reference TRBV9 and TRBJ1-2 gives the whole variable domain DSGVTQTPKHLITATGQRVTLRCSPRSGDLSVYWYQQSLDQGLQFLIQYYNGEERAKGNILERFSAQQFPDLHSELNLSSLELGDSALYFCASSVEGFNGYTFGSGTRLTVV.

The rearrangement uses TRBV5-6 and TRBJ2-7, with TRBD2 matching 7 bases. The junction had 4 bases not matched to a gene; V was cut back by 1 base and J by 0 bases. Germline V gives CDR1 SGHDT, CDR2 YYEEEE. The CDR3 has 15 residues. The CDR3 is CASSLRDYSSYEQYF. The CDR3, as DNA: TGTGCCAGCAGCTTGCGGGACTACAGCTCCTACGAGCAGTACTTC. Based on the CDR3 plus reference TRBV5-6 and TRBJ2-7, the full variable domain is DAGVTQSPTHLIKTRGQQVTLRCSPKSGHDTVSWYQQALGQGPQFIFQYYEEEERQRGNFPDRFSGHQFPNYSSELNVNALLLGDSALYLCASSLRDYSSYEQYFGPGTRLTVT.

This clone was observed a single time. In DNA, the CDR3 is TGTGCCAGCAGCTTGGGGCTAGTCGGGACCCAGTACTTC. It specifies CASSLGLVGTQYF. V is TRBV5-6 and J is TRBJ2-5; D remains ambiguous. The CDR3 has 13 amino acids. V was cut by 0 bases and J by 7 bases, with 10 bases left in between. The germline gives CDR1 SGHDT, CDR2 YYEEEE.

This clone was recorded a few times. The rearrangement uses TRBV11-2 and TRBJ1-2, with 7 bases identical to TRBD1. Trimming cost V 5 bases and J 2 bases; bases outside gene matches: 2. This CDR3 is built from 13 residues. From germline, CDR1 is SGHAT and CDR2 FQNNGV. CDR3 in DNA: TGTGCCAGCAGCCCGACAGGGAACTATGGCTACACCTTC. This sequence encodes CASSPTGNYGYTF.

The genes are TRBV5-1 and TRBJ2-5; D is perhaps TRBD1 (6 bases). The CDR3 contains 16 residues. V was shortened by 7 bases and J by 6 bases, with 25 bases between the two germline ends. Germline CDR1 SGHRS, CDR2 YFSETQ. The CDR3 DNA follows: TGCGCCAGCGCCCTTTTCTTCGACAGGACGGGGCAGACCCAGTACTTC. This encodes CASALFFDRTGQTQYF.

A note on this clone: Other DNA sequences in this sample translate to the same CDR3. The CDR3 DNA reads TGTGCCTGGAGCCTCAGGGACGAGCAGTACTTC. Encoded protein: CAWSLRDEQYF. The chain combines TRBV30 with TRBJ2-7; D is possibly TRBD1 (5 bases). Germline V gene lookup returns CDR1 GTSNPN and CDR2 SVGIG (reference sequence). The V gene lost 3 bases and the J gene lost 5 bases, with 8 bases spanning the gap. This CDR3 has 11 amino acids. Supplemented by reference TRBV30 and TRBJ2-7, the full variable domain reads SQTIHQWPATLVQPVGSPLSLECTVEGTSNPNLYWYRQAAGRGLQLLFYSVGIGQISSEVPQNLSASRPQDRQFILSSKKLLLSDSGFYLCAWSLRDEQYFGPGTRLTVT.

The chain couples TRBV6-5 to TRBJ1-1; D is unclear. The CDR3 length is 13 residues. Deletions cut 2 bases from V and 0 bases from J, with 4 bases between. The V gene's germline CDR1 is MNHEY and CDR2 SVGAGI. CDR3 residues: CASSYGMNTEAFF. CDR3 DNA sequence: TGTGCCAGCAGTTACGGAATGAACACTGAAGCTTTCTTT.

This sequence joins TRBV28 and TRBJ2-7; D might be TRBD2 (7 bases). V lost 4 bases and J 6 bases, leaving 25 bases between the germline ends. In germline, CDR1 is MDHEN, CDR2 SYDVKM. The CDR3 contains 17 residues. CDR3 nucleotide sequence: TGTGCCAGCAGTTCATCTTGGGGGGGACAACCCTACCCCGAGCAGTACTTC. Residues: CASSSSWGGQPYPEQYF.